These 18 T cell receptor beta chains were all obtained from the same sample, sequenced in a study of read filtering for tumor transcriptome and immune sequencing. From roughly 390 ng of RNA, a library with molecular barcoded alpha/delta and beta/gamma adaptors was made. From the reads, TCRdb called clonotypes with MiXCR, one entry per CDR3 protein. This table holds 85,000 or so distinct CDR3 sequences, about 12% found once. Sequencing was carried out using a population of CD138-negative cells sorted from bone marrow. Receptors originate from a donor at least 40 years old with multiple myeloma.

This clonotype was detected many times. CDR3 nucleotides: TGTGCCAGCAGCGGGAGCAGTGCCGGGGAGCTGTTTTTT. This sequence encodes CASSGSSAGELFF. This rearrangement joins TRBV2 to TRBJ2-2; D perhaps matches TRBD2 (6 bases). Looked up from germline, CDR1 is SNHLY and CDR2 is FYNNEI. This CDR3 is built from 13 residues. V was trimmed by 6 bases and J by 6 bases, leaving 11 bases between them.

This clonotype was recorded a few times. Because it lacks the conserved phenylalanine or tryptophan at the end, this CDR3 is likely a read error. V usage is TRBV20-1 and J usage is TRBJ2-3, with a tentative D call TRBD2 (5 bases). V lost 4 bases and J lost 0, with 14 bases in between. Per germline, CDR1 DFQATT and CDR2 SNEGSKA (reference sequence). The CDR3 consists of 15 residues. CDR3 protein: CSATPLGGSTDTQYL. CDR3 DNA sequence: TGCAGTGCTACACCCCTGGGCGGGAGCACAGATACGCAGTATTTA.

Details on this clonotype: A much larger clone lies one base from this, so it may be a read error. The rearrangement joins TRBV20-1 to TRBJ2-3, with 9 bases aligning to TRBD2. V lost 6 bases to trimming and J lost 8 bases; unmatched junction nucleotides: 12. From germline, CDR1 is DFQATT and CDR2 SNEGSKA (reference sequence). This CDR3 region has 14 residues. The CDR3 DNA is TGCAGTGCCCCCCCGGGCGGGAGGGCAGGTACGCAGTATTTT. As protein: CSAPPGGRAGTQYF.

This clonotype was found many times. The chain recombines TRBV29-1 with TRBJ2-7, with D perhaps matching TRBD1 (6 bases). V gave up 5 bases and J gave up 4 bases, with 12 bases separating them. Germline assignment: CDR1 SQVTM and CDR2 ANQGSEA. CDR3 size: 12 residues. CDR3 amino acids: CSVTEQGYEQYF. Here the CDR3 DNA reads TGCAGCGTTACAGAACAGGGTTACGAGCAGTACTTC.

This clonotype was observed a handful of times. This chain links TRBV7-3 with TRBJ2-6; D uncertain. This CDR3 is built from 16 residues. Trimming stripped 1 base from V and 2 bases from J, with 9 bases between. Per germline, CDR1 SGHTA and CDR2 FQGTGA. CDR3 loop: CASSLIPAAGANVLTF. The CDR3 bases are TGTGCCAGCAGCTTAATTCCGGCCGCTGGGGCCAACGTCCTGACTTTC.

This clonotype was counted many times. V and J are TRBV2 and TRBJ1-2; 10 positions agree with TRBD1. V lost 7 bases and J lost 8; bases outside the gene matches: 13. CDR3 length equals 15 residues. Germline-derived CDR1 and CDR2 are SNHLY and FYNNEI. CDR3 in DNA: TGTGCCAGCACAAAATTCACCGGGACAGGGGAAGGCTACACCTTC. Amino acid sequence: CASTKFTGTGEGYTF.

The chain has TRBV29-1 and TRBJ2-5; D possibly uses TRBD1 or TRBD2 (5 bases each). Germline V gene sequence: CDR1 SQVTM, CDR2 ANQGSEA. Trimming pared 5 bases from V and 1 base from J, leaving 8 bases between. The CDR3 has 12 residues. The CDR3: CSVSGTQETQYF. For the CDR3, the DNA is TGCAGCGTTTCAGGGACCCAAGAGACCCAGTACTTC. Full variable domain (remainder filled in from reference TRBV29-1 and TRBJ2-5): SAVISQKPSRDICQRGTSLTIQCQVDSQVTMMFWYRQQPGQSLTLIATANQGSEATYESGFVIDKFPISRPNLTFSTLTVSNMSPEDSSIYLCSVSGTQETQYFGPGTRLLVL.

This clonotype has just a few counts. This chain uses TRBV5-1 with TRBJ2-1, with 8 nucleotides matching TRBD1. The CDR3 covers 16 residues. Germline assignment: CDR1 SGHRS and CDR2 YFSETQ. The V segment lost 2 bases and the J segment 3 bases; nucleotides outside the gene matches: 7. The CDR3 reads CASSFIPGQDYNEQFF. DNA for the CDR3: TGCGCCAGCAGCTTTATCCCGGGACAGGACTACAATGAGCAGTTCTTC. Drawing the rest from reference TRBV5-1 and TRBJ2-1, the complete variable domain is KAGVTQTPRYLIKTRGQQVTLSCSPISGHRSVSWYQQTPGQGLQFLFEYFSETQRNKGNFPGRFSGRQFSNSRSEMNVSTLELGDSALYLCASSFIPGQDYNEQFFGPGTRLTVL.

Concerning this clonotype itself: A far larger clone is a single base away, which makes a read error likely. The rearrangement links TRBV29-1 to TRBJ1-6, with D unclear. TRBJ1-1 explains the end of the DNA better; the J call may be wrong. This CDR3 contains 12 residues. Germline loops: CDR1 SQVTM, CDR2 ANQGSEA. The CDR3 DNA reads as TGCGGCGTGTGGAGGGAAGGCACTGAAGCTTTCTTT. Translated: CGVWREGTEAFF.

A few counts support this clonotype. This sequence joins TRBV18 and TRBJ2-1, with 14 bases matching TRBD2. Germline-derived CDR1 and CDR2 are KGHSH and LQKENI. Germline trimming cut 3 bases from V and 5 bases from J; bases unmatched to any gene: 6. There are 17 residues in the CDR3. For the CDR3, the DNA is TGTGCCAGCTCACCGGGGACTAGCGGGAGTGGGAACAATGAGCAGTTCTTC. This translates into CASSPGTSGSGNNEQFF.

This clonotype was seen many times. This sequence joins TRBV12-3 or TRBV12-4 and TRBJ2-2; 8 nucleotides line up with TRBD2. The CDR3 runs to 14 residues. After removal of 3 bases from V and 4 bases from J, the junction contained 1 base not matched to a gene. The CDR3 bases are TGTGCCAGCAGTTTTGCGGGGGGCACCGGGGAGCTGTTTTTT. Translated: CASSFAGGTGELFF.

This clonotype was seen ten or more times. V gene TRBV5-1 combines with J gene TRBJ2-7; possible D gene TRBD1, 5 bases. This CDR3 region has 14 residues. Trimming removed 2 bases from V and 3 bases from J, with 12 bases in between. Germline loops: CDR1 SGHRS, CDR2 YFSETQ. CDR3 bases: TGCGCCAGCAGCTTAAGGCAGGGTTTCTACGAGCAGTACTTC. Protein: CASSLRQGFYEQYF.

This clonotype was detected only a few times. The gene calls are TRBV11-1 and TRBJ1-1; no clear D. In germline, CDR1 is SGHAT, CDR2 FQDESV (reference sequence). This CDR3 region has 13 residues. Trimming stripped 4 bases from V and 1 base from J, with 7 bases between. CDR3 loop: CASSYLANTEAFF. CDR3 in DNA: TGTGCCAGCAGCTACCTGGCGAACACTGAAGCTTTCTTT.

The table lists this clonotype with many counts. The rearrangement links TRBV20-1 to TRBJ2-7; 9 nucleotides match TRBD1. The junction had 12 bases not matched to a gene; V was cut back by 1 base and J by 2 bases. CDR3 length equals 17 residues. The germline V gene encodes CDR1 DFQATT and CDR2 SNEGSKA (reference sequence). CDR3 region: CSARGTGATSITYEQYF. The CDR3 region has the DNA TGCAGTGCTAGAGGGACAGGGGCGACTAGCATCACCTACGAGCAGTACTTC.

This chain joins TRBV25-1 and TRBJ2-7; D call uncertain. Germline CDR1 and CDR2: MGHDK and SYGVNS. This CDR3 comprises 15 residues. Trimming left V 2 bases short and J 0 bases short, with 11 bases between. Here the CDR3 reads CASSELSVSSYEQYF. DNA of the CDR3: TGTGCCAGCAGTGAACTCTCCGTCAGCTCCTACGAGCAGTACTTC.

This clonotype was seen many times. The chain employs TRBV3-1 and TRBJ2-1, with TRBD2 matching over 9 bases. The V gene's germline CDR1 is LGHDT and CDR2 YNNKEL (reference sequence). This CDR3 region has 15 residues. Trimming at V came to 1 base and at J to 6 bases, leaving 4 bases not matched to a gene. The CDR3 DNA follows: TGTGCCAGCAGCCAAGGCGTGACTAGCGGCAATGAGCAGTTCTTC. This codes for CASSQGVTSGNEQFF.

Many counts were recorded for this clonotype. This chain links TRBV19 with TRBJ2-5, with 8 bases aligning to TRBD2. The CDR3 has 14 residues. Germline V lookup: CDR1 LNHDA, CDR2 SQIVND (reference sequence). Unmatched junction bases numbered 4, after V lost 4 bases and J lost 3 bases. The CDR3 DNA sequence: TGTGCCAGTAGTAGGGGACTAGACGAAGAGACCCAGTACTTC. Protein: CASSRGLDEETQYF.

Worth noting for this clonotype: A single base is all that separates this from a far larger clone, so a read error is likely. The CDR3 ends on some other residue instead of the conserved phenylalanine or tryptophan, so this is likely a read error. The chain recombines TRBV7-6 with TRBJ2-2; D is ambiguous. V shed 5 bases and J shed 11 bases, with 9 bases lying between them. CDR3 size: 11 residues. From germline, CDR1 is SGHVS and CDR2 FNYEAQ. The CDR3 region is CASSTLVELFL. The CDR3 coding sequence is TGTGCCAGCAGCACCCTCGTAGAGCTGTTTCTT.